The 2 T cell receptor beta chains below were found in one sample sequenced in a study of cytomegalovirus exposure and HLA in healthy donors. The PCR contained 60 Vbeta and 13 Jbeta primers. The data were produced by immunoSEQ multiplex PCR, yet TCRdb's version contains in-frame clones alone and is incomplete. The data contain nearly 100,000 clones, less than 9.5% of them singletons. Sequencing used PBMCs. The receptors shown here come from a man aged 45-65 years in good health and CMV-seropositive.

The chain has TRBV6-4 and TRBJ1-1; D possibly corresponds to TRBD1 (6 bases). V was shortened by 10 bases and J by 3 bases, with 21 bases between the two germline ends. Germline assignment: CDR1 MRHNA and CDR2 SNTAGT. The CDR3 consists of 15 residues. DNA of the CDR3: TGTGCCACCCCTAAGGGCCCAGGGGCGGACACTGAAGCTTTCTTT. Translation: CATPKGPGADTEAFF.

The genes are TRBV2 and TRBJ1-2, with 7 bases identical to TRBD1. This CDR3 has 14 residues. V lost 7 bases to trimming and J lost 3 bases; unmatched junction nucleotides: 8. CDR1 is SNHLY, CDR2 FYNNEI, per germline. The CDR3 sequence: CASIPGQEYYGYTF. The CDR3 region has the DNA TGTGCCAGCATCCCCGGACAGGAATACTATGGCTACACCTTC.